This TCR beta chain originates from a study of blood T cell repertoires in COVID-19. Study at large: Acute and convalescent COVID-19 samples came from the United States, Italy and Spain.

Original processing notes: Reference gene primer amplification yielded estimated nucleated cell counts. Assay: immunoSEQ multiplex PCR; the TCRdb copy retains only in-frame clones and omits some. That table is the source of V, J and clone size, and D and trimming were worked out from the DNA. The sample lists about 80,000 clones; around 80% were seen once. Per the germline V gene, CDR1 is GTSNPN and CDR2 is SVGIG (reference sequence). Trimming removed 1 base at V and 8 bases at J, with 20 bases between. The CDR3 extends over 16 amino acids. The J gene is TRBJ1-4, the V gene TRBV30; D possibly corresponds to TRBD1 (5 bases). The receptor was derived from a woman in her 70s with acute or convalescent COVID-19. The sequencing input was peripheral blood. The CDR3 reads CAWSARVGRGREKLFF. The CDR3 DNA sequence: TGTGCCTGGAGTGCCAGGGTGGGGCGGGGTCGCGAAAAACTGTTTTTT.